Presented here are 24 T cell receptor beta chains from one specimen sequenced in a study of blood T cell repertoires in COVID-19. Profiled with immunoSEQ multiplex PCR; TCRdb holds only in-frame clones, not every one. Of roughly 97,000 clones in the sample, over 75% were seen once. The specimen was peripheral blood. The receptors here all came from a human donor in a cohort sampled during active COVID-19.

Written as DNA, the CDR3 is TGTGCCAGCAGCTTAACGCCCTTAGGGGGCAAAAACATTCAGTACTTC. Translated: CASSLTPLGGKNIQYF. The V and J genes are TRBV7-3 and TRBJ2-4; TRBD1 might be the D (6 bases). This CDR3 is 16 amino acids long. The V end lost 0 bases, the J end lost 3 bases, and 12 bases lay between the germline ends. The germline gives CDR1 SGHTA, CDR2 FQGTGA.

The chain carries TRBV5-1 and TRBJ2-3; D remains unclear. The V end lost 4 bases, the J end lost 2 bases, and 14 bases lay between the germline ends. This CDR3 region has 15 residues. The germline V gene encodes CDR1 SGHRS and CDR2 YFSETQ. CDR3 residues: CASSHAEIATDTQYF. The CDR3, as DNA: TGCGCCAGCAGCCACGCAGAGATAGCCACAGATACGCAGTATTTT.

The V and J genes are TRBV3-1 (or the pseudogene TRBV3-2) and TRBJ2-7; maybe TRBD1 (6 bases). Germline assignment: CDR1 LGHDT and CDR2 YNNKEL (reference sequence). The CDR3 has 17 residues. V was pared by 4 bases and J by 7 bases, with 26 bases between. The CDR3 here is CASSRRIVGGDPWEQYF. Here the CDR3 DNA reads TGTGCCAGCAGCCGTCGTATAGTAGGGGGAGACCCGTGGGAGCAGTACTTC.

The gene calls are TRBV29-1 and TRBJ2-5; D might be TRBD1 (5 bases). Germline CDR1 is SQVTM and CDR2 is ANQGSEA. This CDR3 contains 12 residues. Deletions cut 6 bases from V and 5 bases from J, with 13 bases between. CDR3: CSVADIRETQYF. CDR3 sequence (DNA): TGCAGCGTCGCGGACATTCGGGAGACCCAGTACTTC. Full variable domain (outside the CDR3, taken from reference TRBV29-1 and TRBJ2-5): SAVISQKPSRDICQRGTSLTIQCQVDSQVTMMFWYRQQPGQSLTLIATANQGSEATYESGFVIDKFPISRPNLTFSTLTVSNMSPEDSSIYLCSVADIRETQYFGPGTRLLVL.

This chain joins TRBV5-1 and TRBJ1-1, with D possibly TRBD1 on 6 matching bases. V dropped 6 bases and J dropped 1 base, with 13 bases sitting between them. Germline V gives CDR1 SGHRS, CDR2 YFSETQ. The CDR3 runs 14 residues. The CDR3: CASMRDTANTEAFF. The CDR3 DNA is TGCGCCAGCATGAGGGACACGGCGAACACTGAAGCTTTCTTT.

V usage is TRBV6-5 and J usage is TRBJ2-1, with 8 bases matching TRBD1. Germline V gene lookup returns CDR1 MNHEY and CDR2 SVGAGI. This CDR3 is 15 amino acids long. Losses at the gene ends were 6 bases for V and 6 bases for J; bases not matched to a gene: 10. CDR3: CASRLLGTGFNEQFF. The CDR3 region has the DNA TGTGCCAGCAGATTATTGGGGACAGGCTTCAATGAGCAGTTCTTC.

This clone was seen just once. This chain uses TRBV7-2 with TRBJ2-7; D perhaps matches TRBD2 (6 bases). V lost 1 base and J 3 bases, leaving 16 bases between the germline ends. The CDR3 loop spans 16 amino acids. Germline V gene sequence: CDR1 SGHTA, CDR2 FQGNSA. Here the CDR3 reads CASSLVRLGGYYEQYF. CDR3 bases: TGTGCCAGCAGCTTAGTCCGACTAGGAGGGTACTACGAGCAGTACTTC.

The CDR3 DNA is TGTGCCAGCAGCCTTGGGGCCATCTCTGGAAACACCATATATTTT. Its translation is CASSLGAISGNTIYF. V usage is TRBV7-9 and J usage is TRBJ1-3, with TRBD1 as a possible D gene (5 bases). Trimming shortened V by 5 bases and J by 0 bases, and 11 bases separated the two germline ends. The germline V gene has CDR1 SEHNR and CDR2 FQNEAQ (reference sequence). This CDR3 is built from 15 residues.

The chain is built from TRBV2 and TRBJ1-5, with a possible D match to TRBD1 (6 bases). The CDR3 contains 16 residues. Per the germline V gene, CDR1 is SNHLY and CDR2 is FYNNEI. V was shortened by 5 bases and J by 6 bases, with 20 bases between the two germline ends. CDR3 nucleotides: TGTGCCAGCAGTTATCTGCGAGGGGGAGCAACTCAGCCCCAGCATTTT. This encodes CASSYLRGGATQPQHF.

This clone was counted once. The gene calls are TRBV6-5 and TRBJ2-1; D possibly corresponds to TRBD1 (6 bases). The CDR3 runs 14 residues. Trimming pared 5 bases from V and 3 bases from J, leaving 11 bases between. Germline assignment: CDR1 MNHEY and CDR2 SVGAGI. The CDR3 nucleotides read TGTGCCAGCAGTCCCGGGACAAGCTACAATGAGCAGTTCTTC. Translation: CASSPGTSYNEQFF.

This clone appeared a few times. The CDR3 is CATHVGGPTGELFF. The DNA for the CDR3 is TGTGCCACCCACGTCGGAGGCCCCACCGGGGAGCTGTTTTTT. This chain uses TRBV19 with TRBJ2-2, with a tentative D call TRBD2 (5 bases). Trimming took 10 bases from V and 4 from J, leaving 16 bases between them. From germline, CDR1 is LNHDA and CDR2 SQIVND (reference sequence). There are 14 residues in the CDR3.

This chain uses TRBV6-5 with TRBJ1-2; tentatively, D is TRBD1 (6 bases). CDR3 length: 13 residues. Trimming left V 5 bases short and J 7 bases short, with 14 bases between. The germline CDR1 and CDR2 sequences are MNHEY and SVGAGI. The CDR3: CASSIDYRAGYTF. The CDR3 DNA sequence: TGTGCCAGCAGTATTGATTACAGGGCTGGCTACACCTTC.

This rearrangement joins TRBV9 to TRBJ2-7, with D possibly TRBD2 on 5 matching bases. The CDR3 contains 15 residues. V was clipped by 3 bases and J by 0 bases, with 13 bases between them. Germline values: CDR1 SGDLS, CDR2 YYNGEE. CDR3 sequence: CASSGPTTTSYEQYF. CDR3 coding DNA: TGTGCCAGCAGCGGCCCGACTACCACCTCCTACGAGCAGTACTTC.

The chain recombines TRBV2 with TRBJ2-3, with 7 bases identical to TRBD2. The CDR3 covers 12 residues. Losses at the gene ends were 6 bases for V and 5 bases for J; bases not matched to a gene: 2. Germline V CDR1 and CDR2: SNHLY, FYNNEI. The chain's CDR3 is CASRGGVDTQYF. The CDR3 DNA sequence: TGTGCCAGCAGGGGAGGGGTAGATACGCAGTATTTT.

The chain has TRBV12-3 or TRBV12-4 and TRBJ1-1; D may be TRBD1 (6 bases). The length of the CDR3 is 13 residues. The V gene lost 5 bases and the J gene lost 3 bases, with 10 bases spanning the gap. The CDR3 loop reads CASSPGQHTEAFF. The CDR3 DNA reads TGTGCCAGCAGTCCAGGACAGCACACTGAAGCTTTCTTT.

The chain links TRBV2 to TRBJ2-5; perhaps TRBD1 as D (6 bases). Germline V gene lookup returns CDR1 SNHLY and CDR2 FYNNEI. V lost 6 bases and J lost 2, with 10 bases in between. This CDR3 has 13 residues. The CDR3 bases are TGTGCCAGCAGAGGACAGAAACAAGAGACCCAGTACTTC. As protein: CASRGQKQETQYF. Looking up the rest from reference TRBV2 and TRBJ2-5 gives the full variable domain: EPEVTQTPSHQVTQMGQEVILRCVPISNHLYFYWYRQILGQKVEFLVSFYNNEISEKSEIFDDQFSVERPDGSNFTLKIRSTKLEDSAMYFCASRGQKQETQYFGPGTRLLVL.

The chain joins TRBV19 to TRBJ2-1, with D perhaps TRBD2 (6 bases). CDR3 size: 14 residues. V shed 3 bases and J shed 5 bases, with 11 bases lying between them. Per the germline V gene, CDR1 is LNHDA and CDR2 is SQIVND (reference sequence). CDR3 DNA sequence: TGTGCCAGTAGTATCCTCGCGGGGAACAATGAGCAGTTCTTC. It codes for CASSILAGNNEQFF.

The chain combines TRBV6-5 with TRBJ2-1; 10 nucleotides align to TRBD2. CDR3 length: 16 residues. V dropped 0 bases and J dropped 9; count of bases not matched to a gene: 8. The germline V gene has CDR1 MNHEY and CDR2 SVGAGI. The CDR3 nucleotides read TGTGCCAGCAGTTACTCTGGAAGCGGGAGGGCCACTGAGCAGTTCTTC. Its protein is CASSYSGSGRATEQFF.

The V gene is TRBV4-2, the J gene TRBJ2-1; TRBD2 matches at 12 bases. The length of the CDR3 is 17 residues. CDR1 LGHNA and CDR2 YNFKEQ come from the germline V gene. V dropped 0 bases and J dropped 9; count of bases not matched to a gene: 9. As DNA, the CDR3 is TGTGCCAGCAGCCAAGATCACTCTAGCGGGGGGGTGGGTGAGCAGTTCTTC. Protein product: CASSQDHSSGGVGEQFF.

The gene calls are TRBV7-2 and TRBJ2-5; TRBD1 aligns across 9 bases. The CDR3 runs 15 residues. V trimming: 5 bases; J trimming: 6 bases; junction bases outside the gene matches: 10. The germline V gene encodes CDR1 SGHTA and CDR2 FQGNSA. CDR3 amino acids: CASSPDRGIRKTQYF. DNA of the CDR3: TGTGCCAGCAGCCCGGACAGGGGAATTCGAAAGACCCAGTACTTC. Looking up the rest from reference TRBV7-2 and TRBJ2-5 gives the full variable domain: GAGVSQSPSNKVTEKGKDVELRCDPISGHTALYWYRQSLGQGLEFLIYFQGNSAPDKSGLPSDRFSAERTGGSVSTLTIQRTQQEDSAVYLCASSPDRGIRKTQYFGPGTRLLVL.

The chain links TRBV7-6 to TRBJ2-5; D might be TRBD2 (5 bases). CDR1 is SGHVS, CDR2 FNYEAQ, per germline. Trimming removed 1 base from V and 3 bases from J, with 12 bases in between. The CDR3 is 15 residues long. The CDR3 sequence is CASSLGIGVEETQYF. The DNA for the CDR3 is TGTGCCAGCAGCTTAGGGATCGGGGTCGAAGAGACCCAGTACTTC. Filled out from reference TRBV7-6 and TRBJ2-5, the complete variable domain reads GAGVSQSPRYKVTKRGQDVALRCDPISGHVSLYWYRQALGQGPEFLTYFNYEAQQDKSGLPNDRFSAERPEGSISTLTIQRTEQRDSAMYRCASSLGIGVEETQYFGPGTRLLVL.

The chain recombines TRBV30 with TRBJ2-1; TRBD1 matches 7 bases. The germline CDR1 and CDR2 sequences are GTSNPN and SVGIG (reference sequence). The V gene end was trimmed by 8 bases and the J gene end by 7 bases; junction bases not matched to a gene: 11. There are 13 residues in the CDR3. CDR3 residues: CARTGQLGNEQFF. The CDR3 region has the DNA TGTGCCAGAACGGGACAGCTAGGGAATGAGCAGTTCTTC.

This chain joins TRBV7-9 and TRBJ1-2; a weak D match, TRBD1 (5 bases). The V gene lost 3 bases and the J gene lost 3 bases, with 14 bases spanning the gap. Germline V CDR1 and CDR2: SEHNR, FQNEAQ (reference sequence). The length of the CDR3 is 15 residues. The CDR3 nucleotides are TGTGCCAGCAGCTTCTCAAATCAGGGTCACTATGGCTACACCTTC. Amino acids: CASSFSNQGHYGYTF. The full variable domain, in which reference TRBV7-9 and TRBJ1-2 provide the parts outside the CDR3, is DTGVSQNPRHKITKRGQNVTFRCDPISEHNRLYWYRQTLGQGPEFLTYFQNEAQLEKSRLLSDRFSAERPKGSFSTLEIQRTEQGDSAMYLCASSFSNQGHYGYTFGSGTRLTVV.

V gene TRBV28 combines with J gene TRBJ2-5, with D hard to call. The CDR3 has 14 amino acids. The ends were cut back, 3 bases at V and 2 bases at J, with 10 bases in the middle. Germline CDR1 and CDR2: MDHEN and SYDVKM. The CDR3 sequence is CASSFSSGQETQYF. For the CDR3, the DNA is TGTGCCAGCAGTTTTAGTTCAGGTCAAGAGACCCAGTACTTC.